This record concerns one T cell receptor (beta chain) sequence. Its antigen remains unidentified. This record belongs to a study of multiple sclerosis patients with progressive multifocal leukoencephalopathy. Study results and caveats: Most PML patients had lower entropy, suggesting less diverse TRB repertoires. Expanded clones at PML onset predated and persisted through natalizumab therapy.

Sequencing used immunoSEQ multiplex PCR; TCRdb keeps in-frame clones, though not all of them. The sample lists about 32,000 clones; about 92% were seen once. The time point here: before natalizumab initiation. Before the first natalizumab infusion, T0 blood samples were taken. The germline gives CDR1 KGHSH, CDR2 LQKENI. V was clipped by 4 bases and J by 1 base; unmatched bases: 2. This CDR3 is 15 amino acids long. The TCR comes from a young man with multiple sclerosis. This chain joins TRBV18 and TRBJ2-2; 8 bases line up with TRBD1. Input material: PBMCs. CDR3 coding DNA: TGTGCCAGCTCACTCGACAGGGGGAACACCGGGGAGCTGTTTTTT. Residues: CASSLDRGNTGELFF. Full variable domain (missing parts from reference TRBV18 and TRBJ2-2): NAGVMQNPRHLVRRRGQEARLRCSPMKGHSHVYWYRQLPEEGLKFMVYLQKENIIDESGMPKERFSAEFPKEGPSILRIQQVVRGDSAAYFCASSLDRGNTGELFFGEGSRLTVL.